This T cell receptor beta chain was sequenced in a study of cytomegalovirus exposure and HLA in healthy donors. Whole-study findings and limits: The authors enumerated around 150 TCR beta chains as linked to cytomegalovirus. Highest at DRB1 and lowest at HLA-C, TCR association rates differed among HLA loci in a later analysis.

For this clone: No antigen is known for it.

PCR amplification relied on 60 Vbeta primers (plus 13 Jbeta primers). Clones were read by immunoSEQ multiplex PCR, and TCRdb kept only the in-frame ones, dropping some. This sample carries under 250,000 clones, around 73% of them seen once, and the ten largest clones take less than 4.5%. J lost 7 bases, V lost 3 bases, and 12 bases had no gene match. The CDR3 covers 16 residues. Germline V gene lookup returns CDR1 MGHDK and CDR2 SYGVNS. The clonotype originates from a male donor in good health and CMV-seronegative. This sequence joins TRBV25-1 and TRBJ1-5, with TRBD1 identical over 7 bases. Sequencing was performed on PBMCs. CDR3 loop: CASSDHQGRGDQPQHF. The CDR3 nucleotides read TGTGCCAGCAGTGACCACCAGGGCAGGGGGGACCAGCCCCAGCATTTT.